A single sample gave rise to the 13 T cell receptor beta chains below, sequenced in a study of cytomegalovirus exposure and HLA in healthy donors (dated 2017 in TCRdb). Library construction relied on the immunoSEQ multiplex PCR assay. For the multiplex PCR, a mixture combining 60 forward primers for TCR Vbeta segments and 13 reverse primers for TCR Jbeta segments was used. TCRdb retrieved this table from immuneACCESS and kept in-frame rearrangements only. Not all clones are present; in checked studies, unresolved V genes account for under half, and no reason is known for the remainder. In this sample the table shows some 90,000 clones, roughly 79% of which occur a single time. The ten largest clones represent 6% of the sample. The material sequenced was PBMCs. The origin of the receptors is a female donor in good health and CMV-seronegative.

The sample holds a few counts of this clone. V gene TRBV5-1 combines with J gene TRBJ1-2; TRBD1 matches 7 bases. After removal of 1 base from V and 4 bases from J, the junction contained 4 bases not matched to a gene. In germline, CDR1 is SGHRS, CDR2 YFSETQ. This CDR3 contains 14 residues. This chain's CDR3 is CASSLTGAVYGYTF. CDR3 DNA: TGCGCCAGCAGCTTGACAGGGGCCGTCTATGGCTACACCTTC.

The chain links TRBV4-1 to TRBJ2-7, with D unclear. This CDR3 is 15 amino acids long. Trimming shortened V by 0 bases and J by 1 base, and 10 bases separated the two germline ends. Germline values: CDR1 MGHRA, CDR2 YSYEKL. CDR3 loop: CASSQDLIISYEQYF. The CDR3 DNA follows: TGCGCCAGCAGCCAAGATTTAATTATATCCTACGAGCAGTACTTC.

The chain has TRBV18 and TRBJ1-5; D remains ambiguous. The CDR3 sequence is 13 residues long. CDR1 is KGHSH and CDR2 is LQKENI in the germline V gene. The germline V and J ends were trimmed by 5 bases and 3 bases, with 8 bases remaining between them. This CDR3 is CASSAQPNQPQHF. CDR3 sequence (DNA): TGTGCCAGCTCAGCACAGCCCAATCAGCCCCAGCATTTT.

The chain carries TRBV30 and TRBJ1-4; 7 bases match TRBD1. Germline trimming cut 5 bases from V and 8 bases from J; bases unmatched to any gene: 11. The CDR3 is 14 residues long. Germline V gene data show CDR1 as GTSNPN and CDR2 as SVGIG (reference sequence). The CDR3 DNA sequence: TGTGCCTGGGAACCGACAGGGACGAGAGAAAAACTGTTTTTT. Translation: CAWEPTGTREKLFF.

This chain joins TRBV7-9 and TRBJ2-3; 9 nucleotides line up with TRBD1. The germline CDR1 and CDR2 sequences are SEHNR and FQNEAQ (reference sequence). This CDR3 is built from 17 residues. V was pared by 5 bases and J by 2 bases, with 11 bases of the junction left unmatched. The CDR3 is CASSLPTGTGHTDTQYF. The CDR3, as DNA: TGTGCCAGCAGCCTGCCGACCGGGACAGGGCACACAGATACGCAGTATTTT. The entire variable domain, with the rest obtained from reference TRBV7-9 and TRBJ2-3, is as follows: DTGVSQNPRHKITKRGQNVTFRCDPISEHNRLYWYRQTLGQGPEFLTYFQNEAQLEKSRLLSDRFSAERPKGSFSTLEIQRTEQGDSAMYLCASSLPTGTGHTDTQYFGPGTRLTVL.

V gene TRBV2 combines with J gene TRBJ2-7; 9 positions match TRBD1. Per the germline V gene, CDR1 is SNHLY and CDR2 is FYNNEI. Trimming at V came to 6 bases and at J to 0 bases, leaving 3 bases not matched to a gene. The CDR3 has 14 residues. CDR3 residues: CASSRDRASYEQYF. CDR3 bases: TGTGCCAGCAGCCGGGACAGGGCCTCCTACGAGCAGTACTTC.

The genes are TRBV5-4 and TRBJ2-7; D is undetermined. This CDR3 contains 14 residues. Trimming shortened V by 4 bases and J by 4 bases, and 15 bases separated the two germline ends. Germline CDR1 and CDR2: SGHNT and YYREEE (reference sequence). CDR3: CASSLDLTPYEQYF. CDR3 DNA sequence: TGTGCCAGCAGCCTCGACCTGACACCTTACGAGCAGTACTTC. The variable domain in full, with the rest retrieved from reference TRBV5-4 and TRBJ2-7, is ETGVTQSPTHLIKTRGQQVTLRCSSQSGHNTVSWYQQALGQGPQFIFQYYREEENGRGNFPPRFSGLQFPNYSSELNVNALELDDSALYLCASSLDLTPYEQYFGPGTRLTVT.

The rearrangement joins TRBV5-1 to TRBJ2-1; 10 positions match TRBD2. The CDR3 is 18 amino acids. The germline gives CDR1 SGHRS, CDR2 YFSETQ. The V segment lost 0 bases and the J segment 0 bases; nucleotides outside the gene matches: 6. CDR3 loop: CASSLVAGLASSYNEQFF. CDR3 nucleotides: TGCGCCAGCAGCTTGGTGGCGGGACTAGCGAGCTCCTACAATGAGCAGTTCTTC.

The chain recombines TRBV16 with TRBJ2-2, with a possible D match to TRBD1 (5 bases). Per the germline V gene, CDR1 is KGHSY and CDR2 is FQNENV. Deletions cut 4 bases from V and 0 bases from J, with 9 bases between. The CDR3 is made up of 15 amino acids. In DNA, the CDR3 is TGTGCCAGCAGCCGCGACAGCACGAACACCGGGGAGCTGTTTTTT. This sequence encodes CASSRDSTNTGELFF.

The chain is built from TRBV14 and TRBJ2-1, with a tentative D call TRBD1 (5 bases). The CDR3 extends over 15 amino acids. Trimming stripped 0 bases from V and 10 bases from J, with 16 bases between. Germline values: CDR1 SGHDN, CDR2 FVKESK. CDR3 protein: CASSQEGVAGSEQFF. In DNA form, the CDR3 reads TGTGCCAGCAGCCAAGAAGGGGTAGCTGGTTCCGAGCAGTTCTTC.

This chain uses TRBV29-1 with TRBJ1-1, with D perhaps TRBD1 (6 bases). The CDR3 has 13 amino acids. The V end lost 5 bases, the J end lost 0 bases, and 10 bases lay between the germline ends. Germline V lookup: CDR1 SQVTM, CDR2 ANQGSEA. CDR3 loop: CSVPNRVNTEAFF. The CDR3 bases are TGCAGCGTTCCAAACAGGGTGAACACTGAAGCTTTCTTT.

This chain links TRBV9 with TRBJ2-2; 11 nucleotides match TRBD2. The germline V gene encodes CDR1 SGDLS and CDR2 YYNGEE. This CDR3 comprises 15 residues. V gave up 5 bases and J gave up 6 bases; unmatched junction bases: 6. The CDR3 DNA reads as TGTGCCAGCAGTCAATTAGCGGGAGGGCCCGGGGAGCTGTTTTTT. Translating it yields CASSQLAGGPGELFF. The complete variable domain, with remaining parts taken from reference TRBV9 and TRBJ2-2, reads DSGVTQTPKHLITATGQRVTLRCSPRSGDLSVYWYQQSLDQGLQFLIQYYNGEERAKGNILERFSAQQFPDLHSELNLSSLELGDSALYFCASSQLAGGPGELFFGEGSRLTVL.

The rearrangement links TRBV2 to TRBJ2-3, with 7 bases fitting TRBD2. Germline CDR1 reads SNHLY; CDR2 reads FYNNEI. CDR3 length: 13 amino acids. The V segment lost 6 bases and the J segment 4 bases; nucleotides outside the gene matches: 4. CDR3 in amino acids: CASRAGVADTQYF. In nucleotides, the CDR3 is TGTGCCAGCAGGGCGGGGGTGGCAGATACGCAGTATTTT.